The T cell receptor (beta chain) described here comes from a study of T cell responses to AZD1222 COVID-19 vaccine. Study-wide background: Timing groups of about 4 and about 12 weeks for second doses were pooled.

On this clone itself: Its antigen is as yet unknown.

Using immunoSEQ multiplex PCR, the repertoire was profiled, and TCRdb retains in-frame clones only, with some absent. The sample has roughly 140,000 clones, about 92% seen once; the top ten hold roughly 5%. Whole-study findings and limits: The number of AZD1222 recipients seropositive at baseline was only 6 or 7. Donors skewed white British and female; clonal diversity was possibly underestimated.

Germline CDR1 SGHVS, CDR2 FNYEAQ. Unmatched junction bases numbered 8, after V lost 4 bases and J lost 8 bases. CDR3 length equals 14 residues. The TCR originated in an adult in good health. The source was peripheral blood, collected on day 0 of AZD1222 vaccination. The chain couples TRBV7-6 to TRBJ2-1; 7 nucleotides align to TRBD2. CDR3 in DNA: TGTGCCAGCAGCTCATCACTAGCGCGGGATGAGCAGTTCTTC. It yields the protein CASSSSLARDEQFF.